This T cell receptor (beta chain) was observed in a study of T cell clones after liver transplantation (dated by TCRdb to about 2019). At the level of the whole study: The samples were obtained from ITN030ST, a randomized trial that attempted immunosuppression withdrawal within 2 years after liver transplantation. Blood samples were taken pre-transplant, pre-randomization before withdrawal, and post-randomization after full withdrawal or failed withdrawal. Tolerance was defined as complete immunosuppression withdrawal for at least one year with no rise in liver enzymes beyond twice the upper limit of normal. Of the 8 liver transplant recipients making up the studied cohort, 3 were classified as tolerant and 5 as non-tolerant. Until randomization at 12-24 months post-transplant, subjects were given standard immunosuppression, with no induction therapy. Of the eight recipients, three were HCV-positive, while the remaining recipients had been transplanted for non-autoimmune, non-viral indications. As an antigen-independent comparator for donor-reactive sequences, third party-reactive TCRbeta sequences were also identified from pre-transplant MLRs. Donor-reactive T cell clones were identified using TCRbeta sequencing after a pre-transplant mixed lymphocyte reaction and were then followed in post-transplant blood. The paper's findings and limits, for the study overall: Circulating donor-reactive CD4 TCRbeta sequences fell significantly post-transplant in 5 of 8 subjects, irrespective of tolerance or HCV status. Once repertoire turnover was taken into account, donor-reactive detection showed a significant reduction for CD4 in 7 of 8 subjects and for CD8 in 8 of 8. Donor-reactive sequences decreased more than third party-reactive sequences, which suggests partial antigen-specific deletion that was not related to withdrawal success. In a couple of subjects, low numbers of available donor cells limited the measurable donor-reactive repertoire. Because allograft tissue specimens were not available, migration of donor-reactive T cells into the graft, rather than deletion, may have occurred. Because of small, heterogeneous patient numbers and non-standardized post-transplant time points, the conclusions were only preliminary.

Its CDR3 holds 15 amino acids, cysteine through phenylalanine. Only CDR3 DNA is held: 45 bases, read in frame from base 1. The V and J ends are trimmed by 4 bases and 4 bases, leaving 14 bases between them. Reading the germline V gene gives CDR1 SNHLY and CDR2 FYNNEI. Thawed unstimulated PBMCs were stained for CD3, CD4 and CD8 and FACS-sorted into CD3+CD4+ and CD3+CD8+ populations. All 8 studied subjects were randomized to withdrawal of immunosuppression. The Qiagen DNeasy Blood and Tissue Kit was used for isolation of genomic DNA. To note about this clone: It lacks a known antigen. The input lacks base qualities; no much larger clone sits a single base away.

High-throughput TCRbeta CDR3 sequencing of frozen genomic DNA was performed by immunoSEQ, with PCR amplification, mapping, bias correction and internal controls included. Concerning the study's data processing: Only productive rearrangements were retained, with each unique TCRbeta sequence defined by its CDR3 nucleotide sequence together with its V and J gene. For a sequence to be called donor-reactive, it needed a frequency of at least 0.01% and at least 5-fold expansion in CFSE-low cells compared with unstimulated pre-transplant cells. Minimum frequency thresholds were set for each subject on the basis of the unstimulated sample with the lowest template count, so that a detection power of at least 90% was ensured. Repertoire turnover was measured by Jensen-Shannon divergence between the top 1000 TCRbeta sequences post- and pre-transplant. Changes in detection of donor-reactive sequences were assessed with two-sided Fisher's exact tests. The immuneACCESS repertoire file appears here via TCRdb, limited to in-frame rearrangements. These files lack a portion of the clones; in checked studies, under half of the deficit traces to unresolved V genes, and the cause of the others is not known. V, J and clone size are taken as reported in that table, and D and trimming were inferred from the DNA itself. A total of 93,000 or so clones appear in this sample, roughly 80% of them only once. Of the sample, less than 3% falls within the top ten clones.

The sequencing used CD4+ T cells from blood, collected roughly 50 months after liver transplant. The rearrangement joined TRBV2 to TRBJ1-5; the D gene is not confidently resolved. The sequence derives from a human patient who received a liver transplant. Some T cells may be donor cells from the graft after a transplant. The sequenced DNA is TGTGCCAGCAGTGCGTTAGGTCAGACTAATCAGCCCCAGCATTTT. Its protein is CASSALGQTNQPQHF.